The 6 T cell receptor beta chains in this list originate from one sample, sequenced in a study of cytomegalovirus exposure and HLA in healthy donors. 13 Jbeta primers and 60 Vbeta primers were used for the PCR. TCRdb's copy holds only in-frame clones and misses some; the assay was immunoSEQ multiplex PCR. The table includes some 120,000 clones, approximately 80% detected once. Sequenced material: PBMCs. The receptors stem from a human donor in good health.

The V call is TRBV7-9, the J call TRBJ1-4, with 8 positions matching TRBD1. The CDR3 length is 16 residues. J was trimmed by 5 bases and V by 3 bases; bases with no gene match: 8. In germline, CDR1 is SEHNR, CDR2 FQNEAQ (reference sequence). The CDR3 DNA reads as TGTGCCAGCAGCTTCCAACAAACAGGGGGGAATGAAAAACTGTTTTTT. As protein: CASSFQQTGGNEKLFF.

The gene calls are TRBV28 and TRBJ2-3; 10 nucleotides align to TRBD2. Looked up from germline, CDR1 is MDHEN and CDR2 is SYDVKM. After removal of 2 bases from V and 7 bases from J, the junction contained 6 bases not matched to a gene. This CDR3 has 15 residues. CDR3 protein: CASSLQAGGVYTQYF. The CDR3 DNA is TGTGCCAGCAGTTTACAAGCGGGAGGGGTATATACGCAGTATTTT.

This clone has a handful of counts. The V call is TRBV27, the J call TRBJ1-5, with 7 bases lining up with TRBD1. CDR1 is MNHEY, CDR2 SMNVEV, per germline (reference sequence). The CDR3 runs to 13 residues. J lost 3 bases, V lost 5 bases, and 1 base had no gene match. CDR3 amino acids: CASSGTVNQPQHF. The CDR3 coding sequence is TGTGCCAGCAGTGGGACAGTCAATCAGCCCCAGCATTTT.

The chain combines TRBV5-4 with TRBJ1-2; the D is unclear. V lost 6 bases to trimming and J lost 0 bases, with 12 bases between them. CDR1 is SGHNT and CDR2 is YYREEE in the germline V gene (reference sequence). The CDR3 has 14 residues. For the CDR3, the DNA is TGTGCCAGCATCGCATACGGGGCTAACTATGGCTACACCTTC. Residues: CASIAYGANYGYTF. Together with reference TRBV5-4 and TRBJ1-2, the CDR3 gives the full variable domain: ETGVTQSPTHLIKTRGQQVTLRCSSQSGHNTVSWYQQALGQGPQFIFQYYREEENGRGNFPPRFSGLQFPNYSSELNVNALELDDSALYLCASIAYGANYGYTFGSGTRLTVV.

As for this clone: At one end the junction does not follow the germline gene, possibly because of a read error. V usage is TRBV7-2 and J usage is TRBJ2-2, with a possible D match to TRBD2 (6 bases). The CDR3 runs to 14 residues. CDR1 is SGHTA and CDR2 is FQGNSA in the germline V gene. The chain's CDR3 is CASRPGSLAGELFF. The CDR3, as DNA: TGTGCGAGCAGGCCCGGGAGTTTAGCCGGGGAGCTGTTTTTT.

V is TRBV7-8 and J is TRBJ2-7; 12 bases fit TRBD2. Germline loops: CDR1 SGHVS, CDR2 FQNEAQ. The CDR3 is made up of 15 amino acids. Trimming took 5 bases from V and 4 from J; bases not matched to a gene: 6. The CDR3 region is CASSPGLAGKYEQYF. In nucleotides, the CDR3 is TGTGCCAGCAGCCCAGGACTAGCGGGAAAGTACGAGCAGTACTTC. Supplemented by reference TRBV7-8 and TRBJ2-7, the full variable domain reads GAGVSQSPRYKVAKRGQDVALRCDPISGHVSLFWYQQALGQGPEFLTYFQNEAQLDKSGLPSDRFFAERPEGSVSTLKIQRTQQEDSAVYLCASSPGLAGKYEQYFGPGTRLTVT.